Below are 12 T cell receptor beta chains sequenced from a single sample in a study of T cell responses to AZD1222 COVID-19 vaccine. Only in-frame clones appear in the TCRdb table, and some are missing; sequencing was by immunoSEQ multiplex PCR. The profile shows some 130,000 clones, around 93% of them singletons. Sample: peripheral blood, taken on day 0 of AZD1222 vaccination. Receptors originate from an adult in good health.

This chain joins TRBV18 and TRBJ2-3; no firm D call. Trimming cost V 2 bases and J 0 bases, with 9 bases left between them. The CDR3 covers 15 residues. CDR1 KGHSH and CDR2 LQKENI come from the germline V gene. DNA of the CDR3: TGTGCCAGCTCACCATCCTACGGGAGCACAGATACGCAGTATTTT. Its protein product is CASSPSYGSTDTQYF.

The chain combines TRBV4-3 with TRBJ2-7; the match to TRBD1 covers 9 bases. Germline CDR1 LGHNA, CDR2 YSLEER. Trimming took 2 bases from V and 1 from J; bases not matched to a gene: 3. The CDR3 is 15 residues long. CDR3 loop: CASSQHRGPSYEQYF. The CDR3 DNA follows: TGCGCCAGCAGCCAACACAGGGGGCCTTCCTACGAGCAGTACTTC.

V gene TRBV9 combines with J gene TRBJ1-1; D perhaps matches TRBD1 (5 bases). Germline V lookup: CDR1 SGDLS, CDR2 YYNGEE. The CDR3 sequence is 15 residues long. The V end was cut by 4 bases, the J end by 5 bases, with 18 bases between. In DNA, the CDR3 is TGTGCCAGCAGCACCCCTCGGGGCGGAGGTACTGAAGCTTTCTTT. Amino acid sequence: CASSTPRGGGTEAFF.

The count of this clone is one. The rearrangement links TRBV19 to TRBJ1-1; 7 bases match TRBD1. Trimming cost V 5 bases and J 5 bases; bases outside gene matches: 5. Germline CDR1 and CDR2: LNHDA and SQIVND (reference sequence). The CDR3 totals 13 residues. The chain's CDR3 is CASSADRVTEAFF. The CDR3 DNA is TGTGCCAGTAGTGCCGACAGGGTGACTGAAGCTTTCTTT.

With regard to this clone: Different DNA sequences within this sample yield the same CDR3. V is TRBV5-4 and J is TRBJ2-5; perhaps TRBD1 as D (5 bases). This CDR3 region has 14 residues. V was pared by 0 bases and J by 1 base, with 7 bases between. Germline CDR1 reads SGHNT; CDR2 reads YYREEE (reference sequence). The CDR3 is CASSLGGTQETQYF. The CDR3 DNA sequence: TGTGCCAGCAGCTTGGGGGGCACCCAAGAGACCCAGTACTTC.

The rearrangement links TRBV12-3 or TRBV12-4 to TRBJ1-2; no firm D call. This CDR3 comprises 13 residues. V was cut by 3 bases and J by 4 bases, with 9 bases left in between. The CDR3 is CASSFETSYGYTF. The DNA for the CDR3 is TGTGCCAGCAGTTTTGAAACTTCCTATGGCTACACCTTC.

The chain uses TRBV24-1 and TRBJ2-3; D possibly corresponds to TRBD2 (6 bases). Germline V CDR1 and CDR2: KGHDR, SFDVKD. V was shortened by 4 bases and J by 1 base, with 8 bases between the two germline ends. CDR3 length: 14 residues. The CDR3 protein is CATSEGGRTDTQYF. CDR3 sequence (DNA): TGTGCCACCAGTGAGGGGGGACGCACAGATACGCAGTATTTT.

The J gene is TRBJ2-1, the V gene TRBV30; no clear D gene. CDR3 length: 13 residues. In germline, CDR1 is GTSNPN, CDR2 SVGIG (reference sequence). Trimming removed 2 bases at V and 4 bases at J, with 9 bases between. This chain's CDR3 is CAWSSTPYNEQFF. CDR3 nucleotides: TGTGCCTGGAGTTCGACACCTTACAATGAGCAGTTCTTC.

The chain employs TRBV7-2 and TRBJ2-5; 7 nucleotides agree with TRBD2. The germline V gene encodes CDR1 SGHTA and CDR2 FQGNSA. The V and J ends lost 3 bases and 4 bases, in that order; junction bases with no gene match: 8. The CDR3 is 15 amino acids. CDR3 in DNA: TGTGCCAGCAGCTTGTTTGGGGGGGAGGCAGAGACCCAGTACTTC. This sequence encodes CASSLFGGEAETQYF.

J is TRBJ1-1 and V is TRBV7-9; D unclear. The CDR3 runs to 11 residues. CDR1 SEHNR and CDR2 FQNEAQ come from the germline V gene (reference sequence). V was cut by 1 base and J by 7 bases, with 4 bases left in between. In nucleotides, the CDR3 is TGTGCCAGCAGCTTAGAGGATGAAGCTTTCTTT. Its translation is CASSLEDEAFF.

V and J are TRBV5-1 and TRBJ2-3, with 7 bases fitting TRBD1. CDR1 is SGHRS, CDR2 YFSETQ, per germline. The CDR3 extends over 14 amino acids. Unmatched junction bases numbered 2, after V lost 1 base and J lost 3 bases. This CDR3 reads CASSLKQGTDTQYF. In DNA form, the CDR3 reads TGCGCCAGCAGCTTGAAACAGGGGACAGATACGCAGTATTTT.

This rearrangement joins TRBV7-8 to TRBJ1-1; D is unresolved. Trimming took off 2 bases at V and 0 bases at J, with 22 bases between the two ends. CDR3 length: 19 amino acids. Looked up from germline, CDR1 is SGHVS and CDR2 is FQNEAQ. For the CDR3, the DNA is TGTGCCAGCAGCTTACTGGCAGCCGGGTTGATCCTAATGAACACTGAAGCTTTCTTT. It encodes CASSLLAAGLILMNTEAFF.